The 27 T cell receptor beta chains below were found in one sample sequenced in a study of blood T cell repertoires in COVID-19. TCRdb's table, derived via immunoSEQ multiplex PCR, lists solely in-frame clones and lacks some. Seen here are about 210,000 clones, approximately 86% observed once, and the top ten hold around 1.5%. The material sequenced was peripheral blood. These receptors came from a man aged 18-30 years with active or convalescent COVID-19.

This clone was picked up one time. The V and J genes are TRBV29-1 and TRBJ2-7; 7 bases map to TRBD1. V shed 5 bases, J shed 2 bases, and the junction held 3 bases outside the gene matches. The CDR3 has 12 amino acids. CDR1 and CDR2 (germline): SQVTM, ANQGSEA. CDR3 amino acids: CSVSGTAYEQYF. The CDR3 DNA follows: TGCAGCGTTTCCGGGACAGCCTACGAGCAGTACTTC.

This chain connects TRBV7-2 to TRBJ2-6; D uncertain. The CDR3 is 16 residues long. The V gene lost 2 bases and the J gene lost 0 bases, with 8 bases spanning the gap. Germline V gene lookup returns CDR1 SGHTA and CDR2 FQGNSA. This CDR3 reads CASSLKVDSGANVLTF. In DNA form, the CDR3 reads TGTGCCAGCAGCTTAAAAGTAGACTCTGGGGCCAACGTCCTGACTTTC.

This clone was counted once. This chain links TRBV4-3 with TRBJ2-7, with 8 bases identical to TRBD2. Germline values: CDR1 LGHNA, CDR2 YSLEER. This CDR3 has 14 amino acids. The V and J ends lost 6 bases and 3 bases, in that order; junction bases with no gene match: 7. CDR3 DNA sequence: TGCGCCAGCAGACCTCAAGCGGGGGACTACGAGCAGTACTTC. Translation gives CASRPQAGDYEQYF.

The chain combines TRBV19 with TRBJ1-1; D gene uncertain. The CDR3 is 12 residues long. Trimming took off 9 bases at V and 0 bases at J, with 8 bases between the two ends. Germline V gene data show CDR1 as LNHDA and CDR2 as SQIVND (reference sequence). CDR3 in amino acids: CASSGVNTEAFF. The CDR3 region has the DNA TGTGCCAGCTCGGGAGTGAACACTGAAGCTTTCTTT.

The gene calls are TRBV10-1 and TRBJ2-2; maybe TRBD2 (6 bases). Germline V lookup: CDR1 WNHNN, CDR2 SYGVQD (reference sequence). V was pared by 1 base and J by 2 bases, with 8 bases between. The CDR3 is made up of 15 amino acids. The CDR3 DNA is TGCGCCAGCAGTGAGTGGCGGGATAACACCGGGGAGCTGTTTTTT. As protein: CASSEWRDNTGELFF.

The chain links TRBV2 to TRBJ1-1, with D maybe TRBD1 (6 bases). This CDR3 is built from 15 residues. The germline gives CDR1 SNHLY, CDR2 FYNNEI. The V gene lost 6 bases and the J gene lost 2 bases, with 16 bases spanning the gap. The CDR3, as DNA: TGTGCCAGCAGGGCCTGGGCAGGGGCCAACACTGAAGCTTTCTTT. This translates into CASRAWAGANTEAFF.

The J gene is TRBJ2-7, the V gene TRBV4-3; 11 bases are a match to TRBD2. Germline CDR1 and CDR2: LGHNA and YSLEER. The CDR3 has 16 residues. The trim removed 0 bases at V and 3 bases at J, leaving 4 bases unmatched. In nucleotides, the CDR3 is TGCGCCAGCAGCCAAGATCGGACTAGCGGGTTCTACGAGCAGTACTTC. Amino acids: CASSQDRTSGFYEQYF.

The rearrangement uses TRBV12-3 or TRBV12-4 and TRBJ1-5; no clear D gene. The CDR3 contains 13 residues. V was shortened by 7 bases and J by 7 bases, with 14 bases between the two germline ends. Here the CDR3 reads CASTILGRQPQHF. Here the CDR3 DNA reads TGTGCCAGCACCATCTTGGGGAGGCAGCCCCAGCATTTT.

The gene calls are TRBV20-1 and TRBJ1-2; possible D gene TRBD1, 5 bases. Germline V gives CDR1 DFQATT, CDR2 SNEGSKA (reference sequence). This CDR3 region has 10 residues. Trimming removed 3 bases from V and 10 bases from J, with 9 bases in between. DNA for the CDR3: TGCAGTGCTAGGGCCAGGGACTACACCTTC. Residues: CSARARDYTF.

This chain connects TRBV2 to TRBJ1-1, with 11 positions matching TRBD1. Unmatched junction bases numbered 2, after V lost 3 bases and J lost 5 bases. CDR1 and CDR2 (germline): SNHLY, FYNNEI. The CDR3 length is 14 residues. The CDR3: CASSEGQGVTEAFF. CDR3 DNA sequence: TGTGCCAGCAGTGAGGGACAGGGGGTTACTGAAGCTTTCTTT.

J is TRBJ1-2 and V is TRBV14; D is undetermined. CDR3 length: 15 amino acids. The germline CDR1 and CDR2 sequences are SGHDN and FVKESK. The V and J ends lost 0 bases and 4 bases respectively, with 12 bases between them. CDR3 DNA: TGTGCCAGCAGCCAAGAGAGGAATCCGCTCTATGGCTACACCTTC. This codes for CASSQERNPLYGYTF.

This chain links TRBV19 with TRBJ1-5; the D is unclear. Trimming took off 0 bases at V and 0 bases at J, with 9 bases between the two ends. Germline V gene data show CDR1 as LNHDA and CDR2 as SQIVND (reference sequence). This CDR3 contains 16 residues. DNA for the CDR3: TGTGCCAGTAGTATAGAGGGCAGCCATAGCAATCAGCCCCAGCATTTT. Translated, it gives CASSIEGSHSNQPQHF.

Concerning this clone: At the DNA level, this CDR3 is encoded by other sequences in the same sample as well. The chain links TRBV2 to TRBJ1-5, with D possibly being TRBD1 (6 bases). The germline V gene has CDR1 SNHLY and CDR2 FYNNEI. The V and J ends lost 1 base and 7 bases respectively, with 11 bases between them. The CDR3 sequence is 14 residues long. CDR3 sequence reads: CASSEGQVYQPQHF. CDR3 in DNA: TGTGCCAGCAGTGAAGGACAGGTCTACCAGCCCCAGCATTTT.

The chain recombines TRBV4-1 with TRBJ1-4, with D perhaps TRBD1 (5 bases). V was clipped by 2 bases and J by 8 bases, with 12 bases between them. The germline V gene encodes CDR1 MGHRA and CDR2 YSYEKL. There are 14 residues in the CDR3. DNA of the CDR3: TGCGCCAGCAGCCAATCCAGGGCCGGGGAAAAACTGTTTTTT. The encoded protein is CASSQSRAGEKLFF.

CDR3 DNA: TGTGCCAGCAGACCCCGACCGGGACACCTACAGGGAAACACTGAAGCTTTCTTT. Translated: CASRPRPGHLQGNTEAFF. The chain carries TRBV7-2 and TRBJ1-1; the D gene is possibly TRBD1 (6 bases). The CDR3 has 18 amino acids. Germline V lookup: CDR1 SGHTA, CDR2 FQGNSA. The V gene lost 6 bases and the J gene lost 2 bases, with 25 bases spanning the gap.

The CDR3 sequence: CATTLAAGPSYEQYF. In nucleotides, the CDR3 is TGTGCCACCACGCTGGCCGCAGGGCCCTCCTACGAGCAGTACTTC. The rearrangement joins TRBV19 to TRBJ2-7, with TRBD1 as a possible D gene (5 bases). Germline-derived CDR1 and CDR2 are LNHDA and SQIVND (reference sequence). The CDR3 covers 15 residues. V lost 10 bases and J 0 bases, leaving 19 bases between the germline ends.

The chain has TRBV4-3 and TRBJ2-1, with TRBD2 matching over 11 bases. The CDR3 sequence is 15 residues long. Germline V gene lookup returns CDR1 LGHNA and CDR2 YSLEER. J was trimmed by 4 bases and V by 5 bases; bases with no gene match: 4. CDR3 sequence: CASSDGTSGYNEQFF. The CDR3 DNA follows: TGCGCCAGCAGCGATGGGACTAGCGGTTACAATGAGCAGTTCTTC.

The rearrangement links TRBV4-3 to TRBJ1-2; 7 bases fit TRBD1. Germline assignment: CDR1 LGHNA and CDR2 YSLEER. Trimming cost V 0 bases and J 0 bases; bases outside gene matches: 1. The CDR3 has 15 amino acids. The chain's CDR3 is CASSQDGQANYGYTF. CDR3 DNA: TGCGCCAGCAGCCAAGACGGACAGGCTAACTATGGCTACACCTTC.

The genes are TRBV19 and TRBJ1-5; 7 bases fit TRBD1. With V trimmed by 5 bases and J by 4 bases, 14 bases remained unmatched. CDR1 LNHDA and CDR2 SQIVND come from the germline V gene (reference sequence). The CDR3 consists of 17 residues. The CDR3 nucleotides are TGTGCCAGTAGTCCACACCCCGACAGGGTCGTAAATCAGCCCCAGCATTTT. This encodes CASSPHPDRVVNQPQHF.

The chain joins TRBV28 to TRBJ1-2; D is ambiguous. Germline loops: CDR1 MDHEN, CDR2 SYDVKM. V was trimmed by 5 bases and J by 13 bases, leaving 23 bases between them. The CDR3 totals 14 residues. CDR3 coding DNA: TGTGCCAGCAGTGATTACCTGGGCCGTCTATTCTCCACCTTC. This translates into CASSDYLGRLFSTF.

The chain recombines TRBV18 with TRBJ2-1; D gene ambiguous. The V end was cut by 3 bases, the J end by 0 bases, with 15 bases between. This CDR3 is 17 amino acids long. Germline V gene data show CDR1 as KGHSH and CDR2 as LQKENI. The CDR3 here is CASSPPGTASSYNEQFF. The CDR3 coding sequence is TGTGCCAGCTCACCCCCCGGTACGGCTAGCTCCTACAATGAGCAGTTCTTC.

This chain links TRBV28 with TRBJ1-4, with TRBD1 matching 9 bases. This CDR3 spans 16 amino acids. V was pared by 6 bases and J by 1 base, with 6 bases of the junction left unmatched. CDR1 is MDHEN and CDR2 is SYDVKM in the germline V gene. The CDR3 sequence is CASRVTGGRTNEKLFF. In DNA form, the CDR3 reads TGTGCCAGCAGGGTGACAGGGGGGCGAACTAATGAAAAACTGTTTTTT.

This clone occurred a few times. The CDR3 region has the DNA TGTGCCAGCAGCCAAGACAGGTTCAATGAGCAGTTCTTC. Its translation is CASSQDRFNEQFF. V is TRBV3-1 (or the pseudogene TRBV3-2) and J is TRBJ2-1; no definite D call. Germline CDR1 is LGHDT and CDR2 is YNNKEL (reference sequence). Trimming removed 0 bases at V and 6 bases at J, with 6 bases between. The CDR3 consists of 13 residues.

A single count supports this clone. V and J are TRBV30 and TRBJ2-7, with 9 bases lining up with TRBD1. This CDR3 is 16 amino acids long. With 1 base clipped from V and 4 bases from J, the junction kept 11 bases outside the gene matches. Germline V gene sequence: CDR1 GTSNPN, CDR2 SVGIG (reference sequence). The CDR3 coding sequence is TGTGCCTGGAGTGGTGTGGGGGGACAGGGCCTTTACGAGCAGTACTTC. This sequence encodes CAWSGVGGQGLYEQYF.

This chain links TRBV7-8 with TRBJ2-3; TRBD2 is a possible D gene (5 bases). V shed 5 bases and J shed 2 bases, with 14 bases lying between them. The CDR3 runs 15 residues. Germline V gene data show CDR1 as SGHVS and CDR2 as FQNEAQ. CDR3 loop: CASSLSGTITDTQYF. The CDR3 region has the DNA TGTGCCAGCAGCCTCAGCGGTACCATCACAGATACGCAGTATTTT. Together with reference TRBV7-8 and TRBJ2-3, the CDR3 gives the full variable domain: GAGVSQSPRYKVAKRGQDVALRCDPISGHVSLFWYQQALGQGPEFLTYFQNEAQLDKSGLPSDRFFAERPEGSVSTLKIQRTQQEDSAVYLCASSLSGTITDTQYFGPGTRLTVL.

V is TRBV7-9 and J is TRBJ2-7; the match to TRBD1 covers 8 bases. The V gene's germline CDR1 is SEHNR and CDR2 FQNEAQ (reference sequence). This CDR3 contains 14 residues. V was clipped by 5 bases and J by 3 bases; unmatched bases: 6. The CDR3 loop reads CASSRGGQGYEQYF. The CDR3 DNA reads as TGTGCCAGCAGCCGAGGAGGACAGGGCTACGAGCAGTACTTC.

The CDR3 protein is CACTGQRTEAFF. For the CDR3, the DNA is TGTGCCTGCACGGGACAGCGGACTGAAGCTTTCTTT. This chain joins TRBV30 and TRBJ1-1; 7 nucleotides agree with TRBD1. Trimming at V came to 6 bases and at J to 5 bases, leaving 6 bases not matched to a gene. Germline V gene sequence: CDR1 GTSNPN, CDR2 SVGIG (reference sequence). This CDR3 contains 12 residues.